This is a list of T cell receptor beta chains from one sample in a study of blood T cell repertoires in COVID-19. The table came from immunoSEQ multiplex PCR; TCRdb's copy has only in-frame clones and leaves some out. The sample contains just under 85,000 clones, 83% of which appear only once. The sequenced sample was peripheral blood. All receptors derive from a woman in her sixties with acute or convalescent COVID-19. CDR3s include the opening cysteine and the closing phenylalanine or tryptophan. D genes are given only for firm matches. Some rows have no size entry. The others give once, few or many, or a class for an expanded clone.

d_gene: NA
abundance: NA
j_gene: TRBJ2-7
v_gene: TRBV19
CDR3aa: CASSMLGAPYEQYF
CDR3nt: TGTGCCAGTAGTATGCTGGGGGCGCCTTACGAGCAGTACTTC

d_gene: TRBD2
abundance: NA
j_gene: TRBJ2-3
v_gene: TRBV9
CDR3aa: CASSTPGTSGPSSTDTQYF
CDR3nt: TGTGCCAGCAGCACACCCGGGACTAGCGGACCCTCTAGCACAGATACGCAGTATTTT

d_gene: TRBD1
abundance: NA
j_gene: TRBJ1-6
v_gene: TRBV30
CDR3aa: CAWSARQGKPNSPLHF
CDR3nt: TGTGCCTGGAGTGCACGACAGGGAAAGCCGAATTCACCCCTCCACTTT

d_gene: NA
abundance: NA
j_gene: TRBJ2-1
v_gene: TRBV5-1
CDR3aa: CASSLLGGGDEQFF
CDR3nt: TGCGCCAGCAGCTTGTTAGGGGGCGGGGATGAGCAGTTCTTC

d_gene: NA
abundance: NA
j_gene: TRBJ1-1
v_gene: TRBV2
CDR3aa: CASSEARGGTEAFF
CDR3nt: TGTGCCAGCAGTGAAGCGCGGGGGGGCACTGAAGCTTTCTTT

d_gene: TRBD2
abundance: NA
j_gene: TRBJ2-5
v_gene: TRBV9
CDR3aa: CASSVEGSGGLETQYF
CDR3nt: TGTGCCAGCAGCGTAGAGGGTAGCGGGGGGTTGGAGACCCAGTACTTC

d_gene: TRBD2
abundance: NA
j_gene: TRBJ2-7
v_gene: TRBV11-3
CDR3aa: CASSLNVERDSYEQYF
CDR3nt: TGTGCCAGCAGCTTAAATGTGGAGCGGGACTCCTACGAGCAGTACTTC

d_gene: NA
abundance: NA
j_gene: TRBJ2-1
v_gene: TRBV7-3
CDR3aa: CASSGTKESYNEQFF
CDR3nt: TGTGCCAGCAGCGGAACTAAGGAGTCCTACAATGAGCAGTTCTTC

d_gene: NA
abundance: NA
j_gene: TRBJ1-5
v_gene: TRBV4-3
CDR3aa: CASSQDRGQPQHF
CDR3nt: TGCGCCAGCAGCCAAGACAGGGGTCAGCCCCAGCATTTT

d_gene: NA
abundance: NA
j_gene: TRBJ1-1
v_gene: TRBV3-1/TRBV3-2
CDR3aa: CASSQYGEAFF
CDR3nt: TGTGCCAGCAGCCAATACGGTGAAGCTTTCTTT

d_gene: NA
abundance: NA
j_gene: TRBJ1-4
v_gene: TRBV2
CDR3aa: CASSEAPREGEKLFF
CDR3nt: TGTGCCAGCAGTGAAGCGCCCAGGGAAGGAGAAAAACTGTTTTTT

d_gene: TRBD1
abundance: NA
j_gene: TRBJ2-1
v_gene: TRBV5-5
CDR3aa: CASSRDSTSSYNEQFF
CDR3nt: TGTGCCAGCAGCCGGGACAGTACTAGCTCCTACAATGAGCAGTTCTTC

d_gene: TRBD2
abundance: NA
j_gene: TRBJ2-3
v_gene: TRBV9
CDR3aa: CASSSGTSGSTDTQYF
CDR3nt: TGTGCCAGCAGCTCTGGGACTAGCGGGAGCACAGATACGCAGTATTTT

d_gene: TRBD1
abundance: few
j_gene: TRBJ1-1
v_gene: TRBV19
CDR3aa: CASRDRGDTEAFF
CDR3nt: TGTGCCAGTAGGGACAGGGGTGACACTGAAGCTTTCTTT

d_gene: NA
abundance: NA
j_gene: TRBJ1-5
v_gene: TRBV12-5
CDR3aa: CASTDSNQPQHF
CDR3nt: TGTGCTTCGACTGATAGCAATCAGCCCCAGCATTTT

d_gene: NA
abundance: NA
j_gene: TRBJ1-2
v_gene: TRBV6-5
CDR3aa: CASKQPWTANYGYTF
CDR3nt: TGTGCCAGCAAACAGCCGTGGACAGCTAACTATGGCTACACCTTC

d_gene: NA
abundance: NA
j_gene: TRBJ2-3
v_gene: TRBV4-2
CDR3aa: CASSQDLGFSTDTQYF
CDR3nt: TGTGCCAGCAGCCAAGATCTTGGCTTCTCCACAGATACGCAGTATTTT

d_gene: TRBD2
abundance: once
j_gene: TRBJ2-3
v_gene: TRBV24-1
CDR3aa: CATSDKREGSMATQYF
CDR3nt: TGTGCCACCAGTGATAAGCGGGAGGGGAGTATGGCTACGCAGTATTTT

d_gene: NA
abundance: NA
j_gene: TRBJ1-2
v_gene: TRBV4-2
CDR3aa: CASSQGRANYGYTF
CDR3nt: TGTGCCAGCAGCCAAGGTCGAGCTAACTATGGCTACACCTTC

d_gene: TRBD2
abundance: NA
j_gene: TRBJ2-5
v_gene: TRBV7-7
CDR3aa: CASSVRLAGGGETQYF
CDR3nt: TGTGCTAGCAGCGTTAGACTAGCGGGAGGTGGAGAGACCCAGTACTTC

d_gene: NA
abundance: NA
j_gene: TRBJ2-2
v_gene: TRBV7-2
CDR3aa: CASSPSLASGELFF
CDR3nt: TGTGCCAGCAGCCCCTCGCTAGCGTCCGGGGAGCTGTTTTTT

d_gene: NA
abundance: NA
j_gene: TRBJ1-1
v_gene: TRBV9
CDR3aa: CASRSGHLMNTEAFF
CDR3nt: TGTGCCAGCAGGTCGGGACACCTTATGAACACTGAAGCTTTCTTT

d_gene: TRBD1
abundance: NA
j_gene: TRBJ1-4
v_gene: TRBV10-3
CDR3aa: CAISELNRGTNEKLFF
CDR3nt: TGTGCCATCAGTGAGCTAAACAGGGGCACTAATGAAAAACTGTTTTTT

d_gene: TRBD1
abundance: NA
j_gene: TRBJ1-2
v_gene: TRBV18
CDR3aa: CASSPTDRDYGYTF
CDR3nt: TGTGCCAGCTCACCAACAGACAGGGACTATGGCTACACCTTC

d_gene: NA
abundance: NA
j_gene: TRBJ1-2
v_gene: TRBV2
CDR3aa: CASSWGDSGGYNYGYTF
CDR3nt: TGTGCCAGCAGCTGGGGAGACTCAGGCGGGTATAACTATGGCTACACCTTC

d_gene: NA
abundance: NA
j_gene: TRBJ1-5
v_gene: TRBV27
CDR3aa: CASRSGNSNQPQHF
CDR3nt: TGTGCCAGCCGCTCCGGGAATAGCAATCAGCCCCAGCATTTT

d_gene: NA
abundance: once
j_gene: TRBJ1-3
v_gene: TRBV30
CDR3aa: CAWSIPGSGNTIYF
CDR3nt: TGTGCCTGGAGTATCCCGGGATCTGGAAACACCATATATTTT

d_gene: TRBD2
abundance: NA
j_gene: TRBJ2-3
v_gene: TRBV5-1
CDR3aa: CASSWGLKGGRGTSTDTQYF
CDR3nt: TGCGCCAGCAGCTGGGGACTCAAGGGCGGGAGGGGAACTAGCACAGATACGCAGTATTTT

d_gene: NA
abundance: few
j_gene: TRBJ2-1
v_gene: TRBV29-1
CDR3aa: CSVAKTTYEQFF
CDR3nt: TGCAGCGTTGCCAAGACTACCTATGAGCAGTTCTTC

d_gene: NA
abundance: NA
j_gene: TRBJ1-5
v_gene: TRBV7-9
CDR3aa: CASSLTGNQPQHF
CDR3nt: TGTGCCAGCAGTCTCACGGGAAATCAGCCCCAGCATTTT